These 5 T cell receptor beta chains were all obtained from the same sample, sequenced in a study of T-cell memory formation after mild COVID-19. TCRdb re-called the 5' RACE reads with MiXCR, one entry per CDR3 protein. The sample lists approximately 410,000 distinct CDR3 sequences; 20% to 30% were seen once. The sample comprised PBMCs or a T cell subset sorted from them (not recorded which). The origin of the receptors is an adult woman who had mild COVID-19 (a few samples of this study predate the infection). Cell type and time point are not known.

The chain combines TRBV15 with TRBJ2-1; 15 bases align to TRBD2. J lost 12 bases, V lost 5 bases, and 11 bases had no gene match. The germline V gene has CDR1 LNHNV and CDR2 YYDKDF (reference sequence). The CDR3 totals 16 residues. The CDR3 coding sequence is TGTGCCACCAGCGCGGTAGGGGGACTAGCGGGAGGAAGGCAGTTCTTC. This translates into CATSAVGGLAGGRQFF.

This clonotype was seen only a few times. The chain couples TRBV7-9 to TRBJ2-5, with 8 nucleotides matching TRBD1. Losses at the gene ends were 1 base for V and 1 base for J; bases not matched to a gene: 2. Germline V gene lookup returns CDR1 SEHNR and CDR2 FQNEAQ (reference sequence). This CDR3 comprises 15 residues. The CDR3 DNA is TGTGCCAGCAGCTTAGTGGGGACAGGCCAAGAGACCCAGTACTTC. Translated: CASSLVGTGQETQYF. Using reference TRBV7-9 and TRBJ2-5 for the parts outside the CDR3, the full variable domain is DTGVSQNPRHKITKRGQNVTFRCDPISEHNRLYWYRQTLGQGPEFLTYFQNEAQLEKSRLLSDRFSAERPKGSFSTLEIQRTEQGDSAMYLCASSLVGTGQETQYFGPGTRLLVL.

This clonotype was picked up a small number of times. CDR3 residues: CATSDPRHGGTGELFF. The CDR3 DNA reads TGTGCCACCAGTGATCCCCGACACGGAGGTACCGGGGAGCTGTTTTTT. This chain uses TRBV24-1 with TRBJ2-2, with D possibly TRBD2 on 5 matching bases. V lost 3 bases, J lost 5 bases, and 15 bases lay in between. This CDR3 has 16 amino acids. Per the germline V gene, CDR1 is KGHDR and CDR2 is SFDVKD.

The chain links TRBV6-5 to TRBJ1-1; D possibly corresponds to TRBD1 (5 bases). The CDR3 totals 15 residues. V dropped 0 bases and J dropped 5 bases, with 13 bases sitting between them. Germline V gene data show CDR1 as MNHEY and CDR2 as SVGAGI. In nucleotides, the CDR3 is TGTGCCAGCAGTTACTCGTTCCAGGGAGGGACTGAAGCTTTCTTT. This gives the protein CASSYSFQGGTEAFF.

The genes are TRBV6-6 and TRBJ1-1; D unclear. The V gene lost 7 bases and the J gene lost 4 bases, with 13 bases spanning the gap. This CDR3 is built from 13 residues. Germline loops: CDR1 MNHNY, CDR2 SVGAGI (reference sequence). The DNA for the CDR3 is TGTGCCAGCAACTTAGACACTCTCACTGAAGCTTTCTTT. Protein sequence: CASNLDTLTEAFF.